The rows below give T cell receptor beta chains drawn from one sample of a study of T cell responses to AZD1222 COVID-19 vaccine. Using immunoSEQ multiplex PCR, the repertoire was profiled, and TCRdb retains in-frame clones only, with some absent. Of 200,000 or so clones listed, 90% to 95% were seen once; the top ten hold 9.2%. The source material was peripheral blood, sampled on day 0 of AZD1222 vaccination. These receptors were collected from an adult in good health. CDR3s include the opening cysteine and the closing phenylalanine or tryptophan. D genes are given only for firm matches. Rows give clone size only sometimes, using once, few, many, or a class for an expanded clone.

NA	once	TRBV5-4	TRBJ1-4	CASSRTRSGTNEKLFF	TGTGCCAGCAGCCGGACCCGGTCCGGAACTAATGAAAAACTGTTTTTT
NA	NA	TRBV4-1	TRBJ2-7	CASSSLRSYEQYF	TGCGCCAGCAGTAGCCTTAGGTCCTACGAGCAGTACTTC
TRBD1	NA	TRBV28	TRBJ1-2	CASSLVGQGGYGYTF	TGTGCCAGCAGTTTGGTTGGACAGGGCGGCTATGGCTACACCTTC
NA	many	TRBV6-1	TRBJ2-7	CASSEQGYEQYF	TGTGCCAGCAGTGAACAGGGCTACGAGCAGTACTTC
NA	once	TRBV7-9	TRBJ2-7	CASSRGTDHYEQYF	TGTGCCAGCAGCCGGGGGACAGACCACTACGAGCAGTACTTC
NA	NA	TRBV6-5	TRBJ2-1	CTGTPSYNEQFF	TGTACCGGGACTCCTTCCTACAATGAGCAGTTCTTC
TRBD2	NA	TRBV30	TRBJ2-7	CAWRGGAYEQYF	TGTGCCTGGAGGGGGGGGGCCTACGAGCAGTACTTC
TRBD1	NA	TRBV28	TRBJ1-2	CASRLTRDRDYGYTF	TGTGCCAGCAGACTAACCCGGGACAGGGACTATGGCTACACCTTC
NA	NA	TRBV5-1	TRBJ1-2	CASSLGGPNYGYTF	TGCGCCAGCAGCTTGGGCGGTCCTAACTATGGCTACACCTTC
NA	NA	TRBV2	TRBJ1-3	CASLESAAGNTIYF	TGTGCCAGTCTCGAATCGGCTGCTGGAAACACCATATATTTT
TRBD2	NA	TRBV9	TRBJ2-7	CASSPPFGSGGSYEQYF	TGTGCCAGCAGCCCCCCTTTTGGTTCGGGAGGGTCCTACGAGCAGTACTTC
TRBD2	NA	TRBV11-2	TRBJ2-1	CASSFRPPGLAGVGEQFF	TGTGCCAGCAGCTTTCGCCCCCCGGGACTAGCGGGAGTTGGTGAGCAGTTCTTC
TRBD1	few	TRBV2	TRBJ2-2	CASSVWTGRAGELFF	TGTGCCAGCAGTGTCTGGACAGGGCGGGCCGGGGAGCTGTTTTTT
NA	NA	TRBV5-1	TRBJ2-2	CASSLVGGTNTGELFF	TGCGCCAGCAGCTTGGTTGGGGGTACGAACACCGGGGAGCTGTTTTTT
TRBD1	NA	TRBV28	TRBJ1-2	CASAPGIRGLRGYTF	TGTGCCAGCGCACCCGGGATCAGGGGGCTGCGGGGCTACACCTTC
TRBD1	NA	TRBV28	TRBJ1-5	CASADQGAGQPQHF	TGTGCCAGCGCCGACCAGGGGGCAGGACAGCCCCAGCATTTT
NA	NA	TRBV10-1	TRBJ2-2	CASSDPPKGGELFF	TGCGCCAGCAGTGACCCACCAAAGGGCGGGGAGCTGTTTTTT
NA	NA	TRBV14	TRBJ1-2	CASSPSRGPSAGYTF	TGTGCCAGCAGCCCTAGTCGGGGACCGTCTGCGGGCTACACCTTC
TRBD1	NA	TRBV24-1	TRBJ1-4	CATSDAGTGGEKLFF	TGTGCCACCAGTGATGCCGGGACAGGGGGAGAAAAACTGTTTTTT
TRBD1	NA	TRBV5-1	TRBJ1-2	CASSEDRANYGYTF	TGCGCCAGCAGCGAAGACAGGGCTAACTATGGCTACACCTTC
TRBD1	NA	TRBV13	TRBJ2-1	CASSQAGDRPFFEQFF	TGTGCCAGCAGCCAAGCAGGGGACAGGCCCTTTTTTGAGCAGTTCTTC
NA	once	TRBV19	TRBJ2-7	CASPQYWTAYEQYF	TGTGCCAGCCCCCAATACTGGACAGCCTACGAGCAGTACTTC
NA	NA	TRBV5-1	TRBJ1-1	CASSLQLTGRVTTEAFF	TGCGCCAGCAGCCTTCAGTTAACGGGGCGAGTAACCACTGAAGCTTTCTTT
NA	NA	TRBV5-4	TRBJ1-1	CASSLGQGRTEAFF	TGTGCCAGCAGCTTGGGGCAGGGGCGGACTGAAGCTTTCTTT
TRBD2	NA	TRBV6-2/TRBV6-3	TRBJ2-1	CASSHTRLREAAPNNEQFF	TGTGCCAGCAGTCACACCCGCCTGCGGGAGGCCGCCCCCAACAATGAGCAGTTCTTC
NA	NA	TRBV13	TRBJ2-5	CASSSGTWGTQYF	TGTGCCAGCAGCTCTGGGACTTGGGGGACCCAGTACTTC
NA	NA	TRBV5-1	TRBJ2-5	CASSSGDLQETQYF	TGCGCCAGCAGCTCCGGGGATTTACAAGAGACCCAGTACTTC
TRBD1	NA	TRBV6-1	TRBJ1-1	CASSAGTGVPPETEAFF	TGTGCCAGCAGTGCCGGGACAGGGGTTCCACCGGAGACTGAAGCTTTCTTT
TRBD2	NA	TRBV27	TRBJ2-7	CASSRLAGAYEQYF	TGTGCCAGCAGCCGACTAGCGGGAGCCTACGAGCAGTACTTC
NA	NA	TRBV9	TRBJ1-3	CASSVVGAEAGNTIYF	TGTGCCAGCAGCGTAGTGGGGGCTGAAGCTGGAAACACCATATATTTT
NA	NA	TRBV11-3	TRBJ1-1	CASSWGPNTEAFF	TGTGCCAGCAGCTGGGGACCGAACACTGAAGCTTTCTTT
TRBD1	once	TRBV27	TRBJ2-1	CASSKPGQGMIGYGEQFF	TGTGCCAGCAGTAAACCGGGACAGGGGATGATCGGATACGGGGAGCAGTTCTTC
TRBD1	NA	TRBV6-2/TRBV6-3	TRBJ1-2	CASSYGDRGKGYGYTF	TGTGCCAGCAGTTACGGGGACAGGGGCAAGGGCTATGGCTACACCTTC
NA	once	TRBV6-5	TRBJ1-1	CASSYGGATEAFF	TGTGCCAGCAGTTACGGGGGCGCCACTGAAGCTTTCTTT
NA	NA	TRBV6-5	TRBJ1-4	CASTTGGNNEKLFF	TGTGCCAGCACCACGGGGGGGAATAATGAAAAACTGTTTTTT
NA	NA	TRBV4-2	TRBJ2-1	CASSPLASDYYNEQFF	TGTGCCAGCAGCCCCCTAGCTAGCGACTACTACAATGAGCAGTTCTTC
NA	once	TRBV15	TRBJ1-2	CATSRDPTPRGYTF	TGTGCCACCAGCAGAGATCCGACCCCTCGGGGCTACACCTTC
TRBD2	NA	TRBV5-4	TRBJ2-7	CASSSLRPTSGSYEQYF	TGTGCCAGCAGCTCCTTGCGTCCGACTAGCGGCTCCTACGAGCAGTACTTC
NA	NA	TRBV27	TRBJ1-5	CASSLGTHQPQHF	TGTGCCAGCAGTTTGGGCACCCATCAGCCCCAGCATTTT
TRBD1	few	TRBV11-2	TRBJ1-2	CASSLMTGSGYTF	TGTGCCAGCAGCCTAATGACAGGGTCTGGCTACACCTTC
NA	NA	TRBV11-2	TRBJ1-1	CASSLDRGARATEAFF	TGTGCCAGCAGCTTAGACCGGGGGGCAAGGGCCACTGAAGCTTTCTTT
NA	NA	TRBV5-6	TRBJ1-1	CASSLRSTGMNTEAFF	TGTGCCAGCAGCTTGCGGTCTACAGGGATGAACACTGAAGCTTTCTTT
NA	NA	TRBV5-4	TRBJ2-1	CASSFSEGGEQFF	TGTGCCAGCAGCTTTTCGGAGGGCGGTGAGCAGTTCTTC
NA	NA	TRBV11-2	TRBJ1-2	CASSFSGPGGYGYTF	TGTGCCAGCAGCTTTTCCGGGCCCGGGGGCTATGGCTACACCTTC
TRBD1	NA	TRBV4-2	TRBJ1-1	CASSHPGQGAASTEAFF	TGTGCCAGCAGCCACCCGGGACAGGGGGCCGCAAGCACTGAAGCTTTCTTT
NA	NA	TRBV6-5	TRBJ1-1	CASSYSNAGNTEAFF	TGTGCCAGCAGTTACTCGAACGCAGGGAACACTGAAGCTTTCTTT
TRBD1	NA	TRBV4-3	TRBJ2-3	CASSPRGGQGTDTQYF	TGCGCCAGCAGCCCTAGAGGGGGACAGGGGACAGATACGCAGTATTTT
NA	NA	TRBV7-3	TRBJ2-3	CASSLIRRARGTDTQYF	TGTGCCAGCAGCTTAATAAGGCGGGCTCGGGGCACAGATACGCAGTATTTT
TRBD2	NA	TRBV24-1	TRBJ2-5	CATSDLAGGLQETQYF	TGTGCCACCAGTGATCTAGCGGGAGGTCTCCAGGAGACCCAGTACTTC
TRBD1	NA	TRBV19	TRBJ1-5	CASSPRQGASNQPQHF	TGTGCCAGTAGTCCCCGACAGGGGGCAAGCAATCAGCCCCAGCATTTT
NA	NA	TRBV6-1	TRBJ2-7	CASSEAQVYEQYF	TGTGCCAGCAGTGAAGCCCAGGTCTACGAGCAGTACTTC
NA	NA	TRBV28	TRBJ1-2	CASRPNGAFNYGYTF	TGTGCCAGCAGGCCTAACGGCGCCTTCAACTATGGCTACACCTTC
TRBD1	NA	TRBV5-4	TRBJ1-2	CASSLEVGQGDGYTF	TGTGCCAGCAGCTTGGAAGTGGGACAGGGTGATGGCTACACCTTC
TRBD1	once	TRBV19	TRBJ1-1	CASRTGTTEAFF	TGTGCCAGTAGGACAGGGACCACTGAAGCTTTCTTT
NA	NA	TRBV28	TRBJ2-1	CASSPPLRRNEQFF	TGTGCCAGCAGTCCCCCCCTTCGACGCAATGAGCAGTTCTTC
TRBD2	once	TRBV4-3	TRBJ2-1	CASSLLPGLAGDEQFF	TGCGCCAGCAGCCTCCTCCCCGGACTAGCGGGAGATGAGCAGTTCTTC